This paragraph covers one TCR beta chain sequence. In the original processing: How many nucleated cells were present was estimated from reference gene primer amplification. Using immunoSEQ multiplex PCR, the repertoire was profiled, and TCRdb retains in-frame clones only, with some absent. Clone size and V and J calls were adopted from that table, with D and trimming inferred from the DNA. Of 150,000 to 200,000 clones listed, roughly four fifths are singletons. Adults between roughly 18 and 100 years of age took part from about two dozen US areas. Recovery meant two consecutive negative NP/OP PCR tests, professional clearance, or resolved symptoms. The data are from a study of blood T cell repertoires in COVID-19. The wider study: Specimens from acute and convalescent COVID-19 originated in the United States, Italy and Spain.

Sequencing used PBMCs or T cells enriched from blood (not recorded which). This TCR was recovered from a man between 50 and 59 years old who had recovered from COVID-19.

CDR3 sequence: CATSRVGNQETQYF. CDR3 in DNA: TGTGCCACCAGCAGAGTGGGCAACCAAGAGACCCAGTACTTC. The rearrangement joins TRBV15 to TRBJ2-5; D ambiguous. CDR3 size: 14 residues. Trimming took off 1 base at V and 0 bases at J, with 6 bases between the two ends. Germline CDR1 reads LNHNV; CDR2 reads YYDKDF (reference sequence).